The present entry profiles one T cell receptor beta chain with its context. This receptor's antigen is unknown. Nothing much larger sits one base from this clone, and base qualities are not available. The sample belongs to a study of CD8+ T cells in alopecia areata (dated by TCRdb to the late 2010s). Looking at the study overall: The study used high-throughput TCRbeta sequencing to examine T cell clonal expansion in alopecia areata, in both the C3H/HeJ mouse model and human patients. Human TCRbeta sequencing covered scalp tissue and sorted CD4+ and CD8+ peripheral blood T cells from patchy and totalis/universalis alopecia areata patients and healthy controls. immunoSEQ multiplex PCR using 35 Vbeta forward primers and 13 Jbeta reverse primers was used to amplify TCRbeta CDR3 regions. Scalp clonality was compared among normal scalp (n=4), patchy alopecia areata scalp (n=8), and alopecia totalis/universalis scalp (n=8). RNA was obtained with the PAXgene miRNA kit for fixed scalp, the miRNeasy kit for PBMCs, and the RNeasy kit for mouse skin. Study-level results and caveats: TCR sequences shared between patients were less clear than in mice, possibly partly because of HLA diversity in the patient population. Unlike mouse skin, where gammadelta T cells dominate, normal human skin contains resident alphabeta T cells that get sequenced too, which complicates analysis of the scalp TCR repertoire. Compared with normal scalp, lesional scalp had higher clonality and more expanded CD8+ clones, particularly in alopecia totalis/universalis, a pattern that suggests antigenic drive.

From alopecia areata patients, peripheral blood was collected along with lesional scalp punch biopsies. PBMCs were isolated by density centrifugation and stained for CD3, CD4 and CD8, and CD4+ and CD8+ T cells were sorted on a FACSAria. As part of a multicenter biomarker study, untreated alopecia areata patients were recruited. In four or five patients from the biomarker study, the blood CD8+ T cells went through an additional sort into NKG2D-low and NKG2D-high fractions. Library construction relied on the immunoSEQ multiplex PCR assay. RNA was extracted from all samples and reverse transcribed into cDNA, which served as template for TCR sequencing. First-strand cDNA was synthesized using SuperScript III with a 2:1 mix of oligo-dT and random hexamers. A synthetic immune receptor repertoire was used to assess amplification bias, and residual bias was removed computationally. The original pipeline was this. After raw reads were preprocessed to remove errors, the CDR3 was defined following IMGT conventions as running from the conserved cysteine to phenylalanine. Clonality was computed by normalizing Shannon entropy by log2 of the number of productive unique TCRs and subtracting the result from 1. CD4 or CD8 identity of scalp clones was inferred by cross-referencing scalp TCRbeta sequences with sorted blood CD4 and CD8 repertoires. The immuneACCESS repertoire file appears here via TCRdb, limited to in-frame rearrangements. These files lack a portion of the clones; in checked studies, under half of the deficit traces to unresolved V genes, and the cause of the others is not known. That table furnishes V, J and clone size, whereas the DNA furnished D and trimming. Within this sample are fewer than 90,000 clones, with 45% to 60% of them counted one time only. The ten most abundant clones make up under 6.5% of the sample.

V sheds 3 bases and J sheds 6 bases, leaving 12 bases between their ends. The CDR1 and CDR2 encoded by the germline V gene (reference sequence) are MNHEY and SMNVEV. The CDR3 starts with the cysteine, ends with the phenylalanine, and has 13 residues. Of all the DNA, just the CDR3 is kept, 39 bases in frame from base 1. The sequenced material came from NKG2D-high CD8+ T cells sorted from blood. The cell subset or site label of this sample denotes: sorted CD8+ NKG2D-high blood T cells. The V gene is TRBV27 and the J gene is TRBJ2-7; the D gene cannot be named for sure. The sequence was collected from a human donor with alopecia areata. CDR3 sequence: CASSLSRLGEQYF. The DNA is as follows: TGTGCCAGCAGTTTGTCGCGCCTAGGCGAGCAGTACTTC.